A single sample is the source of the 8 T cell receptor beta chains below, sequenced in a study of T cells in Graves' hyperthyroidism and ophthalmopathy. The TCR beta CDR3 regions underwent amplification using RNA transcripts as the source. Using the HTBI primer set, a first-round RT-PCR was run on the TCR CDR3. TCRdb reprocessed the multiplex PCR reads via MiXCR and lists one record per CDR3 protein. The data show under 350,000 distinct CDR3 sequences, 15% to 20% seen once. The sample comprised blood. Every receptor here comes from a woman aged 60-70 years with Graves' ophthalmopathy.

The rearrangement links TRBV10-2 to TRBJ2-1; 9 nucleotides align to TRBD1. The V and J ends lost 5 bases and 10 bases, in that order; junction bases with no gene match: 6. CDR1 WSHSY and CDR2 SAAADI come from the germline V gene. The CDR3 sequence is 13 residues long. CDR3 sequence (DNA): TGCGCCAGCAGTCGGGACAGGGTGGAGGAGCAGTTCTTC. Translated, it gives CASSRDRVEEQFF.

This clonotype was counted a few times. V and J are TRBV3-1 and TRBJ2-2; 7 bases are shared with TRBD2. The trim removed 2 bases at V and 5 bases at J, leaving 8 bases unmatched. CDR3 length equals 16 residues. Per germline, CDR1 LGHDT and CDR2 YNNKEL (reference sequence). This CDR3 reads CASSQRAGLGTGELFF. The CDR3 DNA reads TGTGCCAGCAGCCAACGAGCGGGATTGGGAACCGGGGAGCTGTTTTTT.

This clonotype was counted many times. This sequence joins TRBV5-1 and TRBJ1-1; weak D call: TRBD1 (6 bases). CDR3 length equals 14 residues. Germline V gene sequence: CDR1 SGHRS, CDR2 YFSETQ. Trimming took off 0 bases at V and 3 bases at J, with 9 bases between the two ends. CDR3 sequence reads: CASSLEGGHTEAFF. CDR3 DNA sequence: TGCGCCAGCAGCTTGGAAGGGGGGCACACTGAAGCTTTCTTT.

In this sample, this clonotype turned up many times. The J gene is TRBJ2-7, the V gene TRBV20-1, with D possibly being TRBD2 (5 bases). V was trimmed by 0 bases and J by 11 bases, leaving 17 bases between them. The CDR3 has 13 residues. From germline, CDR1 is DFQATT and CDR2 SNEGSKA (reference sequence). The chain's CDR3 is CSARDPTGGNKYF. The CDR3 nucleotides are TGCAGTGCTAGAGATCCTACCGGAGGTAATAAGTACTTC.

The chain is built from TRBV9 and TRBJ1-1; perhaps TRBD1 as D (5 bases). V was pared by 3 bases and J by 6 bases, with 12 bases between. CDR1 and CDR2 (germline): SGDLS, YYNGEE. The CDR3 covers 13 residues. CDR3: CASSAGGRAEAFF. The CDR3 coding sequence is TGTGCCAGCAGCGCTGGGGGGAGGGCTGAAGCTTTCTTT.

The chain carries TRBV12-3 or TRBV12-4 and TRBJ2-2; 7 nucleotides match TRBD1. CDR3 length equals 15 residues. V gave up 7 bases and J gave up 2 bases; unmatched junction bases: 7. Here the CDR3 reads CASTPWDSNTGELFF. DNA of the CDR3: TGTGCCAGCACCCCTTGGGACAGCAACACCGGGGAGCTGTTTTTT.

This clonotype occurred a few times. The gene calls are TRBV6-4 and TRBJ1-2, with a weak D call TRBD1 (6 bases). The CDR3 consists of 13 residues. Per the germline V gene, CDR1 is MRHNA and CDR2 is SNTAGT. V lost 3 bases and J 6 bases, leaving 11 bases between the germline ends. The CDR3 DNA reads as TGTGCCAGCAGTGAAGGGGGGGTAGATGGCTACACCTTC. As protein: CASSEGGVDGYTF.

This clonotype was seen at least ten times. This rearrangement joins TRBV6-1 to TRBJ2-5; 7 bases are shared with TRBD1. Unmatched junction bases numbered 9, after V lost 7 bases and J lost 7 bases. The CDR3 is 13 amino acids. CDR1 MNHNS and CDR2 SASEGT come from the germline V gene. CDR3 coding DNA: TGTGCCAGCACTGACACAGGGGCGGGGACCCAGTACTTC. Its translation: CASTDTGAGTQYF.